This paragraph reports one TCR beta chain. Its antigen remains unknown. This entry belongs to a study of Ad26.COV2.S vaccination and SARS-CoV-2 variants. Study information: COV1001, an Ad26.COV2.S trial, supplied this vaccine-arm donor. Ad26.COV2.S shots went into the muscle once or twice, 56 days apart.

The CDR3 is made up of 14 amino acids. Trimming stripped 1 base from V and 0 bases from J, with 4 bases between. The germline V gene encodes CDR1 MNHNS and CDR2 SASEGT. The sample's treatment: about 20 received Ad26.COV2.S at low or high dose, single or two shots; 5 received placebo; per-sample allocation not given. Samples were taken on day 63 after the first vaccine or placebo injection. Study outcomes and limitations: Higher spike-specific TCR breadth was found in vaccine recipients than in placebo recipients.

Clones were sequenced by immunoSEQ multiplex PCR, and TCRdb holds only the in-frame ones, with some missing. The data show roughly 380,000 clones, about nine tenths seen once. Specimen: peripheral blood, collected in a trial of Ad26.COV2.S vaccine versus placebo. This sequence was found in a person between 18 and 65 years old who received the Ad26.COV2.S COVID-19 vaccine or a placebo. The genes are TRBV6-1 and TRBJ1-5; D gene uncertain. The CDR3 region is CASSEGRSNQPQHF. CDR3 DNA sequence: TGTGCCAGCAGTGAAGGACGTAGCAATCAGCCCCAGCATTTT.